This T cell receptor (beta chain) was found in a study of blood T cell repertoires in COVID-19. Using immunoSEQ multiplex PCR, the repertoire was profiled, and TCRdb retains in-frame clones only, with some absent. The sample shows about 270,000 clones, about 89% of them seen only once. Germline CDR1 and CDR2: LGHDT and YNNKEL (reference sequence). The CDR3 has 13 amino acids. J was trimmed by 5 bases and V by 2 bases; bases with no gene match: 2. Sequencing was performed on peripheral blood. The sequence was obtained from a man aged 35-49 years with active or convalescent COVID-19. The J gene is TRBJ1-1, the V gene TRBV3-1 (or the pseudogene TRBV3-2); 7 bases map to TRBD1. For the CDR3, the DNA is TGTGCCAGCAGCCAAAGGGGGCAGACTGAAGCTTTCTTT. Its translation: CASSQRGQTEAFF.